This is a list of T cell receptor beta chains from one sample in a study of CD8 T cells in Susac syndrome. TCRdb analysed the immunoSEQ multiplex PCR reads with MiXCR anew, one entry per CDR3 protein. The repertoire holds over 130,000 distinct CDR3 sequences, roughly 94% seen once, with 0.14% in the top ten. Material: CD4+ T cells from PBMCs. These receptors were taken from a human donor with Susac syndrome. Both conserved end residues are part of each CDR3. D genes are given only for firm matches. Rows may omit the clone size; those that give it use once, few, many or a size class.

J gene	V gene	clone size	D gene	CDR3 protein	CDR3 DNA
TRBJ1-6	TRBV20-1	.	.	CSARFENNSPLHF	TGCAGTGCTAGGTTTGAAAATAATTCACCCCTCCACTTT
TRBJ1-2	TRBV4-2	.	.	CASSKDPRVGYTF	TGTGCCAGCAGCAAAGATCCTAGGGTTGGCTACACCTTC
TRBJ1-1	TRBV7-9	.	TRBD1	CASSLVGQGYTEAFF	TGTGCCAGCAGCTTGGTCGGACAGGGATACACTGAAGCTTTCTTT
TRBJ2-5	TRBV6-6	.	.	CASRWAQETQYF	TGTGCCAGCAGGTGGGCTCAAGAGACCCAGTACTTC
TRBJ1-5	TRBV30	.	.	CAWSVTGVGNQPQHF	TGTGCCTGGAGTGTGACGGGGGTCGGCAATCAGCCCCAGCATTTT
TRBJ2-5	TRBV30	.	.	CAWTRGLIGETQYF	TGTGCCTGGACCCGAGGCCTTATCGGAGAGACCCAGTACTTC
TRBJ2-5	TRBV24-1	.	.	CATSFGGAGKQETQYF	TGTGCCACCAGCTTCGGCGGGGCGGGGAAACAAGAGACCCAGTACTTC
TRBJ1-5	TRBV13	.	.	CASSLEAAQPQHF	TGTGCCAGCAGCTTAGAAGCGGCTCAGCCCCAGCATTTT
TRBJ2-1	TRBV27	.	.	CASSLLPEQFF	TGTGCCAGCAGTCTACTGCCCGAGCAGTTCTTC
TRBJ2-7	TRBV7-9	.	.	CASSPNPYEQYF	TGTGCCAGCAGTCCAAACCCCTACGAGCAGTACTTC
TRBJ2-1	TRBV3-1	.	TRBD2	CASSQGTSGNEQFF	TGTGCCAGCAGCCAAGGGACTAGTGGGAATGAGCAGTTCTTC
TRBJ2-3	TRBV30	.	.	CAWFSGTRADTQYF	TGTGCCTGGTTCTCCGGGACCCGCGCAGATACGCAGTATTTT
TRBJ1-1	TRBV30	.	TRBD1	CAWDRGLNTEAFF	TGTGCCTGGGACAGGGGGCTGAACACTGAAGCTTTCTTT
TRBJ1-2	TRBV7-9	.	.	CASSPGPDNTF	TGTGCCAGCAGCCCCGGGCCCGACAACACCTTC
TRBJ1-1	TRBV29-1	once	.	CSVRGAGNTEAFF	TGCAGCGTTCGCGGGGCGGGGAACACTGAAGCTTTCTTT
TRBJ2-3	TRBV7-9	once	.	CASSLGQQAQYF	TGTGCCAGCAGCTTAGGGCAGCAAGCGCAGTATTTT
TRBJ2-3	TRBV12-3/TRBV12-4	once	TRBD2	CASSRGLAGGQDTQYF	TGTGCCAGCAGCCGGGGACTAGCGGGGGGGCAGGATACGCAGTATTTT
TRBJ2-1	TRBV13	.	.	CASSLDNYSNEQFF	TGTGCCAGCAGCTTAGATAACTATTCGAATGAGCAGTTCTTC
TRBJ2-7	TRBV29-1	.	TRBD2	CSVASPGLAGSREQYF	TGCAGCGTGGCAAGTCCGGGACTAGCGGGGAGTCGGGAGCAGTACTTC
TRBJ1-5	TRBV5-1	.	.	CASTPWGEGPQHF	TGCGCCAGCACCCCATGGGGAGAGGGTCCCCAGCATTTT
TRBJ2-1	TRBV15	.	.	CATSRDGRGVGNEQFF	TGTGCCACCAGCAGAGATGGTCGCGGGGTAGGGAATGAGCAGTTCTTC
TRBJ2-7	TRBV5-1	.	.	CASSRNRALQYF	TGCGCCAGCAGCCGAAACAGGGCTCTACAGTACTTC
TRBJ1-1	TRBV20-1	.	.	CSAGFQGGPNTEAFF	TGCAGTGCTGGGTTTCAGGGCGGGCCGAACACTGAAGCTTTCTTT
TRBJ1-3	TRBV20-1	.	.	CSARLAGLNTIYF	TGCAGTGCTAGACTTGCGGGGCTGAACACCATATATTTT
TRBJ1-6	TRBV11-2	once	.	CASSLSGQYSPLHF	TGTGCCAGCAGCCTATCAGGGCAATATTCACCCCTCCACTTT
TRBJ2-6	TRBV7-3	.	.	CASSSFPSGANVLTF	TGTGCCAGCAGCTCATTTCCCTCTGGGGCCAACGTCCTGACTTTC
TRBJ2-7	TRBV11-2	.	.	CASRPLSGTLDEQYF	TGTGCCAGCAGACCTTTATCCGGAACCCTAGACGAGCAGTACTTC